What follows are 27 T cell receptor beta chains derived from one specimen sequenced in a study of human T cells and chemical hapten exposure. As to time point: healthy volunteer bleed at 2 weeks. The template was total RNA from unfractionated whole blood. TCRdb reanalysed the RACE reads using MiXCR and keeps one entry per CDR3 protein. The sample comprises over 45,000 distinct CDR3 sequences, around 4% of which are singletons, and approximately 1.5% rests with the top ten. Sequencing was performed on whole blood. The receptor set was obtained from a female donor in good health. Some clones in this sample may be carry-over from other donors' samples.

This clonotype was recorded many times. CDR3 DNA: TGCAGCGTTCCCCGCCCGGAGTACCAAGAGACCCAGTACTTC. It specifies CSVPRPEYQETQYF. The chain uses TRBV29-1 and TRBJ2-5; D unresolved. Germline loops: CDR1 SQVTM, CDR2 ANQGSEA. V lost 5 bases, J lost 0 bases, and 13 bases lay in between. CDR3 size: 14 residues.

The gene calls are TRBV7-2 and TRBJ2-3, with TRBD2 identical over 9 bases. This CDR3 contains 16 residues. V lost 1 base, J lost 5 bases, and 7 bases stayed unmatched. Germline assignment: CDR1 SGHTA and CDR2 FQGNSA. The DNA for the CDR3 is TGTGCCAGCAGCTTAGTGGGACTAGCTTTTCAAGATACGCAGTATTTT. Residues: CASSLVGLAFQDTQYF.

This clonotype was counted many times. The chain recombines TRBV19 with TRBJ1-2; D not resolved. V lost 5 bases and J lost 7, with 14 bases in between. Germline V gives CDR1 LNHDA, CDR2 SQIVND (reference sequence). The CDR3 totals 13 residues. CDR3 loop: CASSPILLGGYTF. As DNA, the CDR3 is TGTGCCAGTAGTCCGATTCTCTTAGGTGGCTACACCTTC.

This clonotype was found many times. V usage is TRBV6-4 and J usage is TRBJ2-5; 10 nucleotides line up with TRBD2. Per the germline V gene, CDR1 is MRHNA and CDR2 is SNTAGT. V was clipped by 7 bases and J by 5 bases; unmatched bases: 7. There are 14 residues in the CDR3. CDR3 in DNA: TGTGCCAGCAATCCGGGACTAGCGAAGGAGACCCAGTACTTC. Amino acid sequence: CASNPGLAKETQYF.

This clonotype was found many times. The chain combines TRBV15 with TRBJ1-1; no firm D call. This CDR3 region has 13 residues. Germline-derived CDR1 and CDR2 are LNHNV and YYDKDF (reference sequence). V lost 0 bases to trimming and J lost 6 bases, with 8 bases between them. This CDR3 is CATSRDRSSEAFF. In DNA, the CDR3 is TGTGCCACCAGCAGAGATAGGTCCTCTGAAGCTTTCTTT.

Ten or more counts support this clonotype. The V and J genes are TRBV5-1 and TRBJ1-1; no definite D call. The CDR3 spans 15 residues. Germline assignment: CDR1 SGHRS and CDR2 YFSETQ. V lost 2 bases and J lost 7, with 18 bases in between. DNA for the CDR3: TGCGCCAGCAGCTTCTGGGAGCCGGCAGCGGGTGAAGCTTTCTTT. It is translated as CASSFWEPAAGEAFF. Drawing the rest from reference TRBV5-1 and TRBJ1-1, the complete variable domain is KAGVTQTPRYLIKTRGQQVTLSCSPISGHRSVSWYQQTPGQGLQFLFEYFSETQRNKGNFPGRFSGRQFSNSRSEMNVSTLELGDSALYLCASSFWEPAAGEAFFGQGTRLTVV.

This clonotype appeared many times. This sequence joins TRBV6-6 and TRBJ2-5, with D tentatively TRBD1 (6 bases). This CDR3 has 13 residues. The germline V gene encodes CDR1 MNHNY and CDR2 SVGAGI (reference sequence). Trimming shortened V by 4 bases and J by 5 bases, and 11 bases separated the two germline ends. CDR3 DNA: TGTGCCAGCAGTTCGCACAGGGTGGAGACCCAGTACTTC. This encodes CASSSHRVETQYF.

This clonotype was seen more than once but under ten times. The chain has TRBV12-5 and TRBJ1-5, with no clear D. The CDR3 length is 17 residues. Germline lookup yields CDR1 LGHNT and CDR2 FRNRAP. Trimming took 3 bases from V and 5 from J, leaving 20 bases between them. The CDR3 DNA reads TGTGCTAGTGGTTTTATAAAAATCAAGCGTACACATCAGCCCCAGCATTTT. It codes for CASGFIKIKRTHQPQHF.

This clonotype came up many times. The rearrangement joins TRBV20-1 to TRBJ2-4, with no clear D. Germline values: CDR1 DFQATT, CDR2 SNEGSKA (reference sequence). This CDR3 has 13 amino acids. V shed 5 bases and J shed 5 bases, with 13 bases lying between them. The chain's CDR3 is CSAHPFGENIQYF. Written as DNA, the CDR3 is TGCAGTGCTCACCCCTTCGGAGAAAACATTCAGTACTTC.

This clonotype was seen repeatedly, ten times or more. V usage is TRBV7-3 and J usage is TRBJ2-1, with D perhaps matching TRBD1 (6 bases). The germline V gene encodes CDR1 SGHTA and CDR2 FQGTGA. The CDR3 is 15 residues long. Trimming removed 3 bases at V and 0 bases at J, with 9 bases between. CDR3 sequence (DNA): TGTGCCAGCAGCTTTCAGGGGAGCTCCTACAATGAGCAGTTCTTC. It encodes CASSFQGSSYNEQFF. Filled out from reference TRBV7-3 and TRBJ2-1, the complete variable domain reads GAGVSQTPSNKVTEKGKYVELRCDPISGHTALYWYRQSLGQGPEFLIYFQGTGAADDSGLPNDRFFAVRPEGSVSTLKIQRTERGDSAVYLCASSFQGSSYNEQFFGPGTRLTVL.

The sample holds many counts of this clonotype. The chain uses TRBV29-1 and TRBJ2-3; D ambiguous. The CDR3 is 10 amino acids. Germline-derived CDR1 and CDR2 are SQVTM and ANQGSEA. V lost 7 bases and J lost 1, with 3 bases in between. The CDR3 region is CSGGTDTQYF. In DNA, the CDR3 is TGCAGCGGTGGCACAGATACGCAGTATTTT.

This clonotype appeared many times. Here the CDR3 DNA reads TGCAGCGTTGGGGGGGGTGATCAGCCCCAGCATTTT. Translating gives CSVGGGDQPQHF. The chain is built from TRBV29-1 and TRBJ1-5; D perhaps matches TRBD1 (5 bases). Germline V gene lookup returns CDR1 SQVTM and CDR2 ANQGSEA. The CDR3 has 12 amino acids. Trimming took 4 bases from V and 5 from J, leaving 9 bases between them.

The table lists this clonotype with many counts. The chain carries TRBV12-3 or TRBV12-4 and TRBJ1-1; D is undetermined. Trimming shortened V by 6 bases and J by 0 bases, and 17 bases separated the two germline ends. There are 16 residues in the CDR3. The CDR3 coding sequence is TGTGCCAGCAGACCTGGACGAGTCCCCCTGAACACTGAAGCTTTCTTT. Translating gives CASRPGRVPLNTEAFF.

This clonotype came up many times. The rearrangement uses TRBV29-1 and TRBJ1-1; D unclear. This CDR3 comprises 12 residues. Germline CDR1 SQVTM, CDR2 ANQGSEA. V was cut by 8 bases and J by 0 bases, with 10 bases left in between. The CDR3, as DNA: TGCAGCACCAGACACATGAACACTGAAGCTTTCTTT. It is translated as CSTRHMNTEAFF.

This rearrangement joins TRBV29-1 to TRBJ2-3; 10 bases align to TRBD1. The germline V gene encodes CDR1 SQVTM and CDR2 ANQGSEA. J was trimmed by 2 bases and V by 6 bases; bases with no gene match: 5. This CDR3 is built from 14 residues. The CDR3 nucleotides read TGCAGCGTGGGGACAGGGGCCCCCACAGATACGCAGTATTTT. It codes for CSVGTGAPTDTQYF.

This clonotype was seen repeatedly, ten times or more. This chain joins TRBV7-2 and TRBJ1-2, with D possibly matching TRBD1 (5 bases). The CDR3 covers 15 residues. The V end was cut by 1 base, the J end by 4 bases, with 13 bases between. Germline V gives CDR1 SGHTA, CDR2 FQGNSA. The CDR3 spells CASSLGPTGLYGYTF. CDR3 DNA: TGTGCCAGCAGCTTAGGCCCCACAGGACTCTATGGCTACACCTTC.

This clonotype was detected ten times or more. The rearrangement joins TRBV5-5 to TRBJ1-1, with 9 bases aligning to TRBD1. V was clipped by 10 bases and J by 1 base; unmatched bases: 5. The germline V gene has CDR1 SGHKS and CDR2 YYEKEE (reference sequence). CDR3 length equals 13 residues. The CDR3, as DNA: TGTGCCGGGGGACAGGGATCGAACACTGAAGCTTTCTTT. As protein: CAGGQGSNTEAFF.

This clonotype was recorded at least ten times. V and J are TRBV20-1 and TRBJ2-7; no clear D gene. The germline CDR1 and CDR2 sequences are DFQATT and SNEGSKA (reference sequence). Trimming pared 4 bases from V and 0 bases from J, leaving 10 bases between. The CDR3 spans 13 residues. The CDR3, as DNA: TGCAGTGCTATTAACACCATCTCCTACGAGCAGTACTTC. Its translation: CSAINTISYEQYF.

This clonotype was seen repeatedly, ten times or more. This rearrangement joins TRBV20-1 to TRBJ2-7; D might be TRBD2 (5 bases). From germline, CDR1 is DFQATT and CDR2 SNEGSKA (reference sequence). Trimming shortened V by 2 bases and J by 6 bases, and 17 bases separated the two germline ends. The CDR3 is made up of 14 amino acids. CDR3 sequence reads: CSARSAGSSGEQYF. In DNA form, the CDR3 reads TGCAGTGCTAGATCCGCGGGTTCCTCGGGCGAGCAGTACTTC.

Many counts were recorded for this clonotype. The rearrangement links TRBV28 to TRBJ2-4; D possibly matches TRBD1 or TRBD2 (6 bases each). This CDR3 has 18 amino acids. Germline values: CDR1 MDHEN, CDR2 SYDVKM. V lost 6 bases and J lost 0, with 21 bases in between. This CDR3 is CASRQFQGRPLAKNIQYF. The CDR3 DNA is TGTGCCAGCAGGCAGTTCCAGGGGAGGCCCTTAGCCAAAAACATTCAGTACTTC.

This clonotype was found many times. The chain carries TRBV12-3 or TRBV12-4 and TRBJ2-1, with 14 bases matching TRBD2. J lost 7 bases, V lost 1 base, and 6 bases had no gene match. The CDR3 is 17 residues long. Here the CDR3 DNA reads TGTGCCAGCAGTTTAGAGTGGACTAGCGGGGGGAGGAATGAGCAGTTCTTC. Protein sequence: CASSLEWTSGGRNEQFF.

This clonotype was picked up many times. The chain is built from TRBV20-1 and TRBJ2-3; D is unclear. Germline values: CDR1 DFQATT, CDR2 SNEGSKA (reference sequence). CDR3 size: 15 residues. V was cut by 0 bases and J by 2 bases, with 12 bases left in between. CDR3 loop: CSARDRRGATDTQYF. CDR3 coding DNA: TGCAGTGCTAGAGATAGACGAGGTGCCACAGATACGCAGTATTTT.

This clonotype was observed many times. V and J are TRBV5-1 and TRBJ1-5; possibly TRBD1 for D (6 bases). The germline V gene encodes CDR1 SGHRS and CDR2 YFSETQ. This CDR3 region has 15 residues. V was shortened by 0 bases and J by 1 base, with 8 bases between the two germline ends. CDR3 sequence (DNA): TGCGCCAGCAGCTTGGACGGGGGCAGCAATCAGCCCCAGCATTTT. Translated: CASSLDGGSNQPQHF. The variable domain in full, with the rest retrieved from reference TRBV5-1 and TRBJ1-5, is KAGVTQTPRYLIKTRGQQVTLSCSPISGHRSVSWYQQTPGQGLQFLFEYFSETQRNKGNFPGRFSGRQFSNSRSEMNVSTLELGDSALYLCASSLDGGSNQPQHFGDGTRLSIL.

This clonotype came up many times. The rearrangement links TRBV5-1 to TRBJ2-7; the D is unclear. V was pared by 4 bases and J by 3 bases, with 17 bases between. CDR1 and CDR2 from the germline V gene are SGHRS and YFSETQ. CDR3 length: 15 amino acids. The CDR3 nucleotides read TGCGCCAGCAGCCCCGGCGGTCAAGTGGTCTACGAGCAGTACTTC. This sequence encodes CASSPGGQVVYEQYF. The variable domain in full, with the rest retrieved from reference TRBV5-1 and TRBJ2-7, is KAGVTQTPRYLIKTRGQQVTLSCSPISGHRSVSWYQQTPGQGLQFLFEYFSETQRNKGNFPGRFSGRQFSNSRSEMNVSTLELGDSALYLCASSPGGQVVYEQYFGPGTRLTVT.

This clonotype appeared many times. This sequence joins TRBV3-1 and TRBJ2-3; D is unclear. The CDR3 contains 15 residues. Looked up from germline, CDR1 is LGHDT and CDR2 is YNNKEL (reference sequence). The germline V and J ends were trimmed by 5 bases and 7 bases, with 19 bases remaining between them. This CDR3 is CASSVEGGVSNTQYF. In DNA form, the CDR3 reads TGTGCCAGCAGCGTCGAAGGCGGAGTTTCGAATACGCAGTATTTT.

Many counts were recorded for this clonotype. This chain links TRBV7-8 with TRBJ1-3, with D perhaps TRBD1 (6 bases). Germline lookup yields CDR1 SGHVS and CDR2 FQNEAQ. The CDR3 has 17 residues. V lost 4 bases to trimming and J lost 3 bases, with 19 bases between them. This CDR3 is CASSSSTGVFGGNTIYF. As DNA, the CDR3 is TGTGCCAGCAGCTCGTCGACAGGAGTTTTTGGTGGAAACACCATATATTTT.

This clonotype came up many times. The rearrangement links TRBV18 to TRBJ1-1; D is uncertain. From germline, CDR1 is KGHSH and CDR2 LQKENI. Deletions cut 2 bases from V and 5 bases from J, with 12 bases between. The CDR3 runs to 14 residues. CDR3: CASSPDGGRTEAFF. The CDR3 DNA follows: TGTGCCAGCTCACCAGACGGAGGCCGTACTGAAGCTTTCTTT.